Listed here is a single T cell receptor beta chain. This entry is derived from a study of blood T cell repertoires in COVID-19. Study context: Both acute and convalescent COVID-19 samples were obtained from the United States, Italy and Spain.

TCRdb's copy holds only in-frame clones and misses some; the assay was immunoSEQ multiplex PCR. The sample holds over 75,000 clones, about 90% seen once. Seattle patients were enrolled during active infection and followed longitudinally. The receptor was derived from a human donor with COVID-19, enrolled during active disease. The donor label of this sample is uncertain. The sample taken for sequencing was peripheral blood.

In DNA form, the CDR3 reads TGTGCCAGCAGCTTGGATCCCGCCCCAGTCAAAAACATTCAGTACTTC. It translates to CASSLDPAPVKNIQYF. The chain has TRBV5-4 and TRBJ2-4; no definite D call. Trimming left V 0 bases short and J 3 bases short, with 13 bases between. Germline assignment: CDR1 SGHNT and CDR2 YYREEE (reference sequence). The CDR3 totals 16 residues.